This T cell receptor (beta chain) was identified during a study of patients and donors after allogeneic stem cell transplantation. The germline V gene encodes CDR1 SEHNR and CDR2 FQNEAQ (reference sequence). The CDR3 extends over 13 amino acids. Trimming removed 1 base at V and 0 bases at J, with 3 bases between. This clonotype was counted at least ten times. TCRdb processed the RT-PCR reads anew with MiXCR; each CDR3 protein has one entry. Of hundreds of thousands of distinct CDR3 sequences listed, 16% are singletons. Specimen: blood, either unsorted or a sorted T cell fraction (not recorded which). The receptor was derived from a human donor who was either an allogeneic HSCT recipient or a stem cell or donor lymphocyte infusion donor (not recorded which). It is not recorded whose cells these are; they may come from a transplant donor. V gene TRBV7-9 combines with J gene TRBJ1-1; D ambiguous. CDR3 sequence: CASSLVMNTEAFF. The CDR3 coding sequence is TGTGCCAGCAGCTTAGTGATGAACACTGAAGCTTTCTTT.